This entry describes one T cell receptor (beta chain). Its antigen has not been determined. No base qualities exist here, and no much larger clone lies one base off it. This entry comes from a study of blood T cell repertoires in COVID-19 (dated by TCRdb to between 2020 and 2021). About the investigation overall: The collaborator samples originated in the United States, Italy and Spain and spanned the acute and convalescent phases of COVID-19. The material from the prospective study consisted of cDNA or gDNA derived from T cells, B-cell-depleted T cells, or PBMCs. Deeply sampled blood TCRbeta repertoires from subjects exposed to, actively infected with, or recovered from COVID-19 were included in the dataset. The repertoires were released in a freely available public database meant as a resource for research on the immune response to SARS-CoV-2. Samples were obtained from the ongoing ImmuneRACE study (first 160 participants) and from about 1,300 subjects provided by 6 global collaborators. The sample metadata nearly always contained a de-identified subject ID, COVID-19 status, age in years and sex. Where HLA class I and class II types were available, the types were taken from metadata supplied by the sample provider, not from assay-based typing.

General study outcomes and caveats: Clinical and demographic metadata were provided uncurated, with the amount varying by source and participant.

The immunoSEQ Assay, a bias-controlled multiplex PCR, was used to amplify TCRbeta CDR3 regions from genomic DNA. The source study handled its data this way. The number of nucleated cells in each sample was estimated by amplification of reference gene primers within the assay. To quantify the absolute abundance of each unique TCRbeta CDR3 rearrangement, sequence reads were collapsed and filtered. For each sample, productive Simpson clonality was calculated by taking the square root of Simpson's diversity index across productive rearrangements. This immuneACCESS table, as held by TCRdb, lists in-frame sequences with V and J called but not all clones. Of the missing ones, under half trace to an unresolved V gene in checked studies; the others have no known cause. V, J and clone size reflect that table, while D and trimming were determined from the DNA. This sample has roughly 80,000 clones in its table, and 88% of those were observed once. Approximately 6.3% of the sample belongs to the ten largest clones.

The collaborating institutions used their own protocols to collect whole blood in K2EDTA tubes. Collaborator samples were shipped for TCRbeta analysis as frozen whole blood, isolated PBMCs, or DNA extracted from either sample type. The CDR3 sequence holds 13 residues, the cysteine and phenylalanine included. The read is trimmed to its CDR3 DNA, 39 bases read in frame from base 1. V loses 4 bases at its end and J loses 10 bases; junction bases beyond the gene matches: 4. The germline V gene (reference sequence) yields LGHDT for CDR1 and YNNKEL for CDR2. The sequence was collected from a man aged 50 to 59 with active COVID-19. The sequenced sample consisted of peripheral blood. In this chain, TRBV3-1 (or the pseudogene TRBV3-2) is recombined with TRBJ1-6; TRBD1 fits 7 bases in the junction. The sequence in DNA is TGTGCCAGCAGCCCATCACAGGGGTCACCCCTCCACTTT. This translates into CASSPSQGSPLHF.